This T cell receptor beta chain was captured by sequencing in a study of T cells after posttransplantation cyclophosphamide. Study-wide points: Donor CD8+ memory clones often dominated recipient blood repertoires at later times. Skin or GI-infiltrating T cells shared few TRB sequences with blood.

CDR1 and CDR2 (germline): SGHTA, FQGNSA. Trimming removed 1 base from V and 5 bases from J, with 12 bases in between. This CDR3 comprises 15 residues. As to this clone: The antigen is unknown.

Only in-frame clones appear in the TCRdb table, and some are missing; sequencing was by immunoSEQ multiplex PCR. The sample consists of about 28,000 clones, roughly 85% of them appearing once. The TCR originated in a man over 45. Sequenced input: PBMCs. This chain links TRBV7-2 with TRBJ2-1, with D unclear. CDR3 in DNA: TGTGCCAGCAGCTTAGACTACTCCCTAAACAATGAGCAGTTCTTC. It yields the protein CASSLDYSLNNEQFF. The whole variable domain, remainder taken from reference TRBV7-2 and TRBJ2-1, is GAGVSQSPSNKVTEKGKDVELRCDPISGHTALYWYRQSLGQGLEFLIYFQGNSAPDKSGLPSDRFSAERTGGSVSTLTIQRTQQEDSAVYLCASSLDYSLNNEQFFGPGTRLTVL.